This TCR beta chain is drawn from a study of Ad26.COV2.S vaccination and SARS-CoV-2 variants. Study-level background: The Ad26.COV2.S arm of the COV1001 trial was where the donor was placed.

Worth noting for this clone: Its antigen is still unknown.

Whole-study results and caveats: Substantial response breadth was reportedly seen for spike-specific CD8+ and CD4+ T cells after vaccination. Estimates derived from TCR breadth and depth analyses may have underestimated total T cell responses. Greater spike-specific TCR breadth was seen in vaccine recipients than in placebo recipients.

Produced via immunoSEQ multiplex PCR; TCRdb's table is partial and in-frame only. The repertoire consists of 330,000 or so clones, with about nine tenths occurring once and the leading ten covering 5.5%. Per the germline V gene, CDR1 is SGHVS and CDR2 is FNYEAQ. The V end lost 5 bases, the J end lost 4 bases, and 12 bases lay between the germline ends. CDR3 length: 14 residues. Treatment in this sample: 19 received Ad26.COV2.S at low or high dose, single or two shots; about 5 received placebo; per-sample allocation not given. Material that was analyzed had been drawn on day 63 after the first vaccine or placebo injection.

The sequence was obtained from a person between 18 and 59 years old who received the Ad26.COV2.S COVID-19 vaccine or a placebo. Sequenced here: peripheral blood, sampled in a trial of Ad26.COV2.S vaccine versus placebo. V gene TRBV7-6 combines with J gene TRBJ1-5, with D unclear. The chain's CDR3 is CASSPGPMNQPQHF. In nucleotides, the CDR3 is TGTGCCAGCAGCCCCGGACCGATGAATCAGCCCCAGCATTTT.